The clone carrying this T cell receptor (beta chain) was recorded a few times. The source of the sample is a study of blood T cells in healthy people across ages. J lost 5 bases, V lost 6 bases, and 16 bases had no gene match. The CDR3 extends over 16 amino acids. Germline CDR1 reads SQVTM; CDR2 reads ANQGSEA. Next came a second PCR, run for roughly 6 to 11 cycles, which used a sample-barcoded 5' primer along with a J-beta primer mix. MiXCR, applied by TCRdb to the 5' RACE reads, yields one record per CDR3 protein. The profile shows some 1.6 million distinct CDR3 sequences, about 31% of them singletons.

The sequencing sample was made of blood. V usage is TRBV29-1 and J usage is TRBJ2-1; 7 bases match TRBD1. The receptor was derived from a woman between 25 and 40 years old in good health. CDR3 DNA sequence: TGCAGCGTCCAACGTGCCATACAGGGGCAAAACAATGAGCAGTTCTTC. Translating gives CSVQRAIQGQNNEQFF.